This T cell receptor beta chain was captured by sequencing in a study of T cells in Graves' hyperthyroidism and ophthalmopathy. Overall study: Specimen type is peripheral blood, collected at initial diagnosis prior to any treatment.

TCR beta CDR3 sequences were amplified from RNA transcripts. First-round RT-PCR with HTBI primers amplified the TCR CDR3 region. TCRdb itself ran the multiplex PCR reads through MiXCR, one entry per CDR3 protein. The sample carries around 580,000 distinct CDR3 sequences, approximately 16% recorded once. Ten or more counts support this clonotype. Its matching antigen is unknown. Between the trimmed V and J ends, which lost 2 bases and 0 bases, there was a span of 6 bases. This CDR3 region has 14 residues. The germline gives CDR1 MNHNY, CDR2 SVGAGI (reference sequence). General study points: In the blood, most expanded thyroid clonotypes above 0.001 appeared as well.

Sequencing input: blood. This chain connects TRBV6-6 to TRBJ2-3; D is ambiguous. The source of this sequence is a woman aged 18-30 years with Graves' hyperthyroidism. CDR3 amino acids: CASSYRASTDTQYF. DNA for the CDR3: TGTGCCAGCAGTTACAGGGCTAGCACAGATACGCAGTATTTT.